Below, one TCR beta chain is given with its context. The specificity of this receptor is unknown. Per-base qualities were not stored, and no clone one base away is much larger. This record belongs to a study of CD8 T cells in Susac syndrome (dated by TCRdb to the late 2010s). Regarding the complete study: Repertoire sequencing was used to test whether CD8+ T cell activation and differentiation in Susac syndrome was antigen driven. Study-wide conclusions, independent of this receptor: The number of individuals in the TCR sequencing and HLA analysis was acknowledged as relatively small.

RNA was extracted using the RNeasy kit, and roughly 0.45 to 1 ug of the RNA was reverse transcribed with random hexamers. TCR beta CDR3 regions were amplified with the immunoSEQ multiplex PCR assay covering 54 Vbeta and 13 Jbeta segments. PCR amplification bias was corrected using a synthetic template baseline for primer optimization and computational correction. The authors' pipeline ran thus. Reads were annotated to V, D and J genes per IMGT and analyzed with immunoSEQ Analyzer, keeping only productive sequences. Clonality was computed as one minus Shannon entropy normalized by log2 of the number of productive unique sequences. Public and private clones were assessed among the 100 most prevalent clones of each patient and control. Susac-specific clones were defined as absent from healthy and MS cohorts, 1052 published viral clones and other ImmuneACCESS disease sequences. TCRdb cleaned the public reads at Q25 with fastp, built clones with MiXCR and kept in-frame beta chains. Identical CDR3 protein sequences are pooled into one entry, listed with their most common genes and DNA. TCRdb, not the authors, supplied the V and J calls. The table for this sample lists a few hundred thousand distinct CDR3 sequences; 95% of them were counted only once. Approximately 0.08% of the sample is held by the ten biggest clonotypes.

High-throughput TCR beta sequencing profiled peripheral blood CD8+ and CD4+ T cells from healthy donors, Susac syndrome patients and multiple sclerosis patients. Multiple sclerosis controls were treatment-naive patients with stable or active relapsing-remitting disease fulfilling revised McDonald criteria. Bulk CD8+ and CD4+ T cells were purified magnetically by negative isolation, whereas CD8+ TEMRA cells were enriched by FACS. Blood was drawn into EDTA tubes, processed within 24 hours, and PBMCs were isolated by density gradient centrifugation. PBMCs destined for TCR sequencing were cryopreserved in liquid nitrogen and later thawed in a 37 °C water bath. A purity of at least 90% was achieved for sorted or isolated CD4+, CD8+ and CD8+ TEMRA cells. V sheds 0 bases and J sheds 10 bases, leaving 21 bases between their ends. Its CDR3 holds 15 amino acids, cysteine through phenylalanine. CDR3 DNA is the only sequence kept; it has 45 bases, read in frame from the first base. The CDR1 and CDR2 encoded by the germline V gene (reference sequence) are GTSNPN and SVGIG.

The sequencing input was CD4+ T cells from PBMCs. This clonotype was obtained from a human donor with multiple sclerosis. This receptor chain uses TRBV30 and TRBJ1-1; no D gene call is confident. The CDR3 protein: CAWSVRGFGYGRAFF. The DNA reads as follows: TGTGCCTGGAGTGTACGGGGATTCGGTTACGGGCGAGCTTTCTTT.